This section outlines one TCR beta chain sequence together with its context. Sequenced by immunoSEQ multiplex PCR; TCRdb stores in-frame clones only, minus some. The sample has tens of thousands of clones; around 92% are singletons. The record originates from a study of T cell changes during pregnancy in multiple sclerosis. The CDR3 consists of 14 residues. The V and J ends lost 0 bases and 4 bases respectively, with 10 bases between them. Germline-derived CDR1 and CDR2 are SGDLS and YYNGEE. Here the sequenced sample was peripheral blood, taken after pregnancy. V and J are TRBV9 and TRBJ1-1; D possibly corresponds to TRBD1 (6 bases). This clonotype was obtained from a female donor with multiple sclerosis, enrolled in a pregnancy study. CDR3 residues: CASSVGARGTEAFF. The CDR3 DNA reads TGTGCCAGCAGCGTAGGGGCCAGGGGCACTGAAGCTTTCTTT.